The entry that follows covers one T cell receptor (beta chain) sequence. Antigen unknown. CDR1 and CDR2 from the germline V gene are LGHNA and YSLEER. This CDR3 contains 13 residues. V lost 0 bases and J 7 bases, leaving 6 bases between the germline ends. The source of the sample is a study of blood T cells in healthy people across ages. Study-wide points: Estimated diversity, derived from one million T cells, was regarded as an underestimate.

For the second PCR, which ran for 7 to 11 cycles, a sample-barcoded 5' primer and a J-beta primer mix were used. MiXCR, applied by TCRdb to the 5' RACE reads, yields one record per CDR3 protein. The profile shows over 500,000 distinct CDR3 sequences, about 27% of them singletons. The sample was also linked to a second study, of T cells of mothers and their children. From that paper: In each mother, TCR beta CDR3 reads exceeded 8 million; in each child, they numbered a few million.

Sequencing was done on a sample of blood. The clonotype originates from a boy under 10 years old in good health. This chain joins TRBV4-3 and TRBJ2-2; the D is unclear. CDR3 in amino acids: CASSQDPYGELFF. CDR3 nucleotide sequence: TGCGCCAGCAGCCAAGATCCCTACGGGGAGCTGTTTTTT.